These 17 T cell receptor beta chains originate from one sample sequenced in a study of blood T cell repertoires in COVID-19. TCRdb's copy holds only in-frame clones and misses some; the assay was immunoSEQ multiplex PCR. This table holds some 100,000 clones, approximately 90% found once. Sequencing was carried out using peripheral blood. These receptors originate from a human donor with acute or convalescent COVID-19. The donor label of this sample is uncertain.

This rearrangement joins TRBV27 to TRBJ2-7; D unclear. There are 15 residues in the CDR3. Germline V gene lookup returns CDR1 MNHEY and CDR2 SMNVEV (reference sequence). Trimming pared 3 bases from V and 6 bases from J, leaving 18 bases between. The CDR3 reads CASSLNPFEVSEQYF. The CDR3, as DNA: TGTGCCAGCAGTTTGAACCCGTTTGAAGTCAGCGAGCAGTACTTC.

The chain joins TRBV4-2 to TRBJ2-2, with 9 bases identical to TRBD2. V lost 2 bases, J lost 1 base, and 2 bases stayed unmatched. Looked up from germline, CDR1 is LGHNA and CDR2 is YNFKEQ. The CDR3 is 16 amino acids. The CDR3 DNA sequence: TGTGCCAGCAGCCAACAAGCGGGGGGGAACACCGGGGAGCTGTTTTTT. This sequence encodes CASSQQAGGNTGELFF.

The CDR3 here is CSAGQSPNQPQHF. DNA for the CDR3: TGCAGCGCCGGACAGTCCCCTAATCAGCCCCAGCATTTT. The chain links TRBV29-1 to TRBJ1-5, with D perhaps TRBD1 (6 bases). CDR1 and CDR2 (germline): SQVTM, ANQGSEA. The ends were cut back, 7 bases at V and 4 bases at J, with 14 bases in the middle. The CDR3 is 13 residues long. The whole variable domain, filled in from reference TRBV29-1 and TRBJ1-5, reads SAVISQKPSRDICQRGTSLTIQCQVDSQVTMMFWYRQQPGQSLTLIATANQGSEATYESGFVIDKFPISRPNLTFSTLTVSNMSPEDSSIYLCSAGQSPNQPQHFGDGTRLSIL.

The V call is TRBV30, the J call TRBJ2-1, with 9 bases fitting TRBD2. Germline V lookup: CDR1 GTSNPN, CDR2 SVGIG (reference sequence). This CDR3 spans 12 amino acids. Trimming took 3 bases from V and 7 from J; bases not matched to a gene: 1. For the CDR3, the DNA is TGTGCCTGGAGGGGACTAGCTAATGAGCAGTTCTTC. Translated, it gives CAWRGLANEQFF.

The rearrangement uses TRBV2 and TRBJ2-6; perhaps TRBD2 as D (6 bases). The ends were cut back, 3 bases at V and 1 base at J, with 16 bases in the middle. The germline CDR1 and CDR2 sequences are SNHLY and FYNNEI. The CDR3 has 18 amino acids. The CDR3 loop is CASSDYGTEISGANVLTF. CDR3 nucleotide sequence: TGTGCCAGCAGTGATTATGGGACTGAGATTTCTGGGGCCAACGTCCTGACTTTC.

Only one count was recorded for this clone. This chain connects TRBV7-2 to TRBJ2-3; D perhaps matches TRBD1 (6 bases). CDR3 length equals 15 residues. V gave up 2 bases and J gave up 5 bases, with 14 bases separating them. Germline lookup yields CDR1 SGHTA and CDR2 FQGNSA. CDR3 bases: TGTGCCAGCAGCTTAATACCCAGGGGTGAAGATACGCAGTATTTT. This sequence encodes CASSLIPRGEDTQYF.

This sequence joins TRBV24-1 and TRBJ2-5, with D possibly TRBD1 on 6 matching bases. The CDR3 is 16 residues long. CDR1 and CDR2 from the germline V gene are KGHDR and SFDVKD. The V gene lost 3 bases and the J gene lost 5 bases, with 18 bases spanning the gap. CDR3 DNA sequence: TGTGCCACCAGTGATCCTGCAGGGGACCGGCAGGAGACCCAGTACTTC. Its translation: CATSDPAGDRQETQYF.

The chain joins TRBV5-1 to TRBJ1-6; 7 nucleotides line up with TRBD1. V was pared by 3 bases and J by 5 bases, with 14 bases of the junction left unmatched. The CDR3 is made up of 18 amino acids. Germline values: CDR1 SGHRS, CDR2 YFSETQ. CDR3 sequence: CASSSRTGSGYDNSPLHF. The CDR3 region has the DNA TGCGCCAGCAGCTCTAGGACAGGATCCGGATATGATAATTCACCCCTCCACTTT.

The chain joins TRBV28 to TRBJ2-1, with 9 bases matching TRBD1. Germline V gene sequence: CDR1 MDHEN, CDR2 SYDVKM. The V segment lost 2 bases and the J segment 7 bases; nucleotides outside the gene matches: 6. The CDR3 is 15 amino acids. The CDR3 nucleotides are TGTGCCAGCAGTTTAGTTTGGACAGGGGAAAATGAGCAGTTCTTC. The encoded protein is CASSLVWTGENEQFF.

Here the CDR3 DNA reads TGTGCCAGCAGTCGACAGGGTCGTACGCACGAGCAGTACTTC. Translating it yields CASSRQGRTHEQYF. The rearrangement joins TRBV28 to TRBJ2-7, with 7 bases aligning to TRBD1. Germline V gene data show CDR1 as MDHEN and CDR2 as SYDVKM. The CDR3 contains 14 residues. The V gene end was trimmed by 5 bases and the J gene end by 5 bases; junction bases not matched to a gene: 9.

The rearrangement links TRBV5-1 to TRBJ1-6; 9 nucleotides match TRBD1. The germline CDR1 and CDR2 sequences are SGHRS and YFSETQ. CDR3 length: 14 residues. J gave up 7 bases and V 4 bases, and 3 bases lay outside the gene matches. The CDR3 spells CASSHGQGNSPLHF. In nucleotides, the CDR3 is TGCGCCAGCAGCCATGGACAGGGGAATTCACCCCTCCACTTT. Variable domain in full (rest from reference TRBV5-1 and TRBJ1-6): KAGVTQTPRYLIKTRGQQVTLSCSPISGHRSVSWYQQTPGQGLQFLFEYFSETQRNKGNFPGRFSGRQFSNSRSEMNVSTLELGDSALYLCASSHGQGNSPLHFGNGTRLTVT.

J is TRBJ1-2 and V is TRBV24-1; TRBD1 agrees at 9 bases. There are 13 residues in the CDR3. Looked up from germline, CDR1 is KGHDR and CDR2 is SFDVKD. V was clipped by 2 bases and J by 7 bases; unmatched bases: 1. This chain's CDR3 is CATSDYRGLGYTF. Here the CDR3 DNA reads TGTGCCACCAGTGATTACAGGGGGCTTGGCTACACCTTC.

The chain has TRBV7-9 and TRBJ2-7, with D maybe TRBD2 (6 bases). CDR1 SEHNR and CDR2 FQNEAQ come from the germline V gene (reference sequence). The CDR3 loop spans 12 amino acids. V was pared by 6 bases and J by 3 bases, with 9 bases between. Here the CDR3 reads CASSLGSYEQYF. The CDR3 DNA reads TGTGCCAGCAGTCTCGGGAGCTACGAGCAGTACTTC.

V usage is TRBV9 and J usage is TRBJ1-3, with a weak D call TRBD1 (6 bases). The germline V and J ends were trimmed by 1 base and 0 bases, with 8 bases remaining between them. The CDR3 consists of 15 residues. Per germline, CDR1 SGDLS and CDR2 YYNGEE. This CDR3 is CASSVLGGSGNTIYF. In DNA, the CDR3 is TGTGCCAGCAGCGTATTAGGGGGCTCTGGAAACACCATATATTTT.

In DNA form, the CDR3 reads TGTGCCAGTCAGCGGGAGGGCCCCTACAATGAGCAGTTCTTC. Translated: CASQREGPYNEQFF. V is TRBV5-4 and J is TRBJ2-1; 10 bases map to TRBD2. Per germline, CDR1 SGHNT and CDR2 YYREEE (reference sequence). The CDR3 spans 14 residues. With V trimmed by 8 bases and J by 2 bases, 4 bases remained unmatched.

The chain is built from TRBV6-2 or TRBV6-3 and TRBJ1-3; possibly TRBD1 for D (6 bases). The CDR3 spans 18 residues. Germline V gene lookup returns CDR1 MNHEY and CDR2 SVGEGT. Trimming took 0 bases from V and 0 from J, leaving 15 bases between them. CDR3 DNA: TGTGCCAGCAGTTACTCGAGGACAGAGGCCCCCTCTGGAAACACCATATATTTT. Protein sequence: CASSYSRTEAPSGNTIYF.

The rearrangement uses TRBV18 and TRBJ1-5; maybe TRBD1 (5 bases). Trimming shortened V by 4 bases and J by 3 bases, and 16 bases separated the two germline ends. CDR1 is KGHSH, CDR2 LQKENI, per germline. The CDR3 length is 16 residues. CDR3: CASSQSGLGTNQPQHF. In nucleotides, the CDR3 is TGTGCCAGCTCACAATCGGGACTCGGTACCAATCAGCCCCAGCATTTT.